This T cell receptor (beta chain) comes out of a study of healthy donors' naive CD4 and CD8 T cells (dated by TCRdb to about 2015). Some background on the complete study: Donor selection covered three age groups (20-25, 40-50 and 60-70 years) with over 5 people in each, and the resulting cohort had a mean age of approximately 45 and was half female. For TCR alpha, a new primer set was designed to cover all functional IMGT alpha gene variants, and the remainder of the protocol was kept the same as the beta-chain workflow. The study sequenced rearranged TCR alpha and beta chains from naive CD4+ and CD8+ T cells to test how TCR variation relates to lineage commitment. Peripheral blood mononuclear cells were collected from fewer than 20 healthy, unrelated individuals. Donors were HLA-typed by sequencing at HLA-A, -B, -C, -DRB1, -DQB1 and -DPB1 using the SBTexcellerator protocol, an ABI3130xl analyzer and SBTengine software. Broad study findings and their caveats: Taken together, V genes, J genes and CDR3 charge appeared to account for roughly an eighth of the variance in CD4/CD8 propensity, mostly acting in an additive way. In both chains, CD4+ lineage was associated with a positively charged CDR3, and CD8+ lineage was associated with a negatively charged CDR3. Most V and J gene segments were reportedly biased between naive CD4+ and CD8+ cells, consistently across donors and independent of HLA genotype. Because the alpha and beta chains were sequenced in bulk, pairing them was not possible, and so effects of the combined chains went unevaluated. The study did not directly address whether homeostatic proliferation of naive T cells might have biased the repertoire.

Cells with a CD4+CD8-CD45RO-CD45RA+ profile were isolated by FACS and defined as naive CD4+ T cells, and those with a CD8+CD4-CD45RA+CD27bright profile were defined as naive CD8+ T cells. Antibodies against CD4 (RPA-T4), CD8 (SK1), CD27 (O323), CD45RA (HI100) and CD45RO (UCHL1) were used for sorting. The sample was run on a 454 GS FLX Titanium. A previously published linear amplification protocol was used to build the TCR libraries, starting from around 450 ng of total RNA. The Roche/454 Genome Sequencer with Titanium chemistry was used for sequencing. On the authors' methods: A total of roughly 80,000 rearranged TCR alpha transcripts were sequenced from 5 of the healthy donors. Duplicate transcripts were removed, and unique TCR clonotypes were defined by the CDR3 junction according to IMGT nomenclature. Using logistic regression in R 2.13.0, the researchers modeled CD4 versus CD8 status as a function of V and J genes, with an adjustment for donor effects and a Bonferroni correction for multiple testing. TCRdb reprocessing: public reads trimmed at Q25 with fastp, clones called with MiXCR, in-frame beta chains kept. Rows matching on CDR3 protein sequence are summarized as one entry with the most common DNA and genes. TCRdb's processing, not the study's, gives the V and J calls here. In this sample the table shows approximately 180,000 distinct CDR3 sequences, 74% of which occur a single time. Clones ranked in the top ten supply about 2.1% of the sample.

Concerning this clonotype: No antigen is known for it. Base qualities are not at hand, and no much larger clone is one base apart.

Relative to germline, V is 2 bases shorter and J is 5 bases shorter, with 12 bases between their ends. The germline V gene (reference sequence) gives CDR1 as MNHNY and CDR2 as SVGAGI. The CDR3 sequence holds 14 residues, the cysteine and phenylalanine included. Only the CDR3 region is kept as DNA, spanning 42 bases read in frame from base 1. The sample consisted of naive CD4+ and CD8+ T cells sorted from blood, pooled from several donors. This specimen's cell subset or site label, per the study, means: FACS-sorted naive CD4+ (CD45RO-CD45RA+) and naive CD8+ (CD45RA+CD27bright) T cells. The chain is made from TRBV6-6 and TRBJ1-1; TRBD1 is possibly the D segment (5 matching bases). This TCR was recovered from a pool of human donors in good health; the sample pools cells from several healthy donors. Read as DNA, the sequence is TGTGCCAGCAGTTACAGCAGGGTTAGAACTGAAGCTTTCTTT. It is translated as CASSYSRVRTEAFF.